Given below is one T cell receptor beta chain in context. Trimming took 3 bases from V and 3 from J; bases not matched to a gene: 11. The CDR3 is 17 amino acids. From germline, CDR1 is MNHEY and CDR2 SMNVEV (reference sequence). Time point described: new active TB diagnosis, blood taken before or within 7 days of starting treatment. This entry belongs to a study of T cells in tuberculosis. Profiled with immunoSEQ multiplex PCR; TCRdb holds only in-frame clones, not every one. Of about 30,000 clones in the sample, about 91% were seen once. This receptor was identified in an adult with tuberculosis. The material was PBMCs, obtained at tuberculosis diagnosis. V and J are TRBV27 and TRBJ2-3; 8 positions match TRBD1. This CDR3 is CASSFFKTGVTTDTQYF. The CDR3 DNA is TGTGCCAGCAGTTTTTTCAAGACAGGGGTGACGACAGATACGCAGTATTTT.